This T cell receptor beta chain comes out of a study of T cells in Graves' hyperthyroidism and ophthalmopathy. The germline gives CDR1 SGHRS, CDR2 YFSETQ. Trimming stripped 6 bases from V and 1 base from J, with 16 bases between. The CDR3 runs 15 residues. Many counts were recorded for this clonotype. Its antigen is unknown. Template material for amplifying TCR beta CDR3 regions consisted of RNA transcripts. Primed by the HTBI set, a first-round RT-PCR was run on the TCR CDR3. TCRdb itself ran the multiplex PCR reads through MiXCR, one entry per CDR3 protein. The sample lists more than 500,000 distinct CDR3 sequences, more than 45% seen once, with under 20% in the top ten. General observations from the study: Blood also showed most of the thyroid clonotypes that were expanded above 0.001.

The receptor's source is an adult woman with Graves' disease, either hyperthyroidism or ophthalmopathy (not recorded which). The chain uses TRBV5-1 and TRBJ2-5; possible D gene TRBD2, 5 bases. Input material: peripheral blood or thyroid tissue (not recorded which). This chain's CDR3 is CASTLDGAVQETQYF. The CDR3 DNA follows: TGCGCCAGCACCCTGGATGGAGCGGTCCAAGAGACCCAGTACTTC. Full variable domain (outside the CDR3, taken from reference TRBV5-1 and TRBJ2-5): KAGVTQTPRYLIKTRGQQVTLSCSPISGHRSVSWYQQTPGQGLQFLFEYFSETQRNKGNFPGRFSGRQFSNSRSEMNVSTLELGDSALYLCASTLDGAVQETQYFGPGTRLLVL.